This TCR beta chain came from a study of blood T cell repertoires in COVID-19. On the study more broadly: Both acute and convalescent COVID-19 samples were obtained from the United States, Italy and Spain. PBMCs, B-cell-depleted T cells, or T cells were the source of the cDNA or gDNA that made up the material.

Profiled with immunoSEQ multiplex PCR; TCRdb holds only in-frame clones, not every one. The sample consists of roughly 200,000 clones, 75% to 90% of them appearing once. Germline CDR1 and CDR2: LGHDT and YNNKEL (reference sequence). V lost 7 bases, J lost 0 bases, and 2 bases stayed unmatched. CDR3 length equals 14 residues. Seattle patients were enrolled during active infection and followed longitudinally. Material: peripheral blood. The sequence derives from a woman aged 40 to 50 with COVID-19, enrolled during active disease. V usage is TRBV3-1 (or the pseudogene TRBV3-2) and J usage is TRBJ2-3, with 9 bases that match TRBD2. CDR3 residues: CASTAGGSTDTQYF. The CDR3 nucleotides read TGTGCCAGCACCGCGGGAGGGAGCACAGATACGCAGTATTTT.